This T cell receptor (beta chain) originates from a study of spatial heterogeneity in lung cancer. Study-level background: The study sequenced follow-up PBMC samples when they were available, at a median of roughly two years after resection.

Germline CDR1 and CDR2: MNHNS and SASEGT. There are 14 residues in the CDR3. The germline V and J ends were trimmed by 1 base and 9 bases, with 13 bases remaining between them. The sample holds many counts of this clonotype. TCRdb reprocessed the 5' RACE reads via MiXCR and lists one record per CDR3 protein. Among 35,000 to 45,000 distinct CDR3 sequences listed, approximately 8% were seen once. Time point of the sample: blood at routine non-recurrence follow-up after resection. This clonotype originated in a male donor with early-stage non-small cell lung cancer. The specimen was PBMCs, collected at follow-up. The V gene is TRBV6-1, the J gene TRBJ1-5, with a tentative D call TRBD1 (6 bases). This chain's CDR3 is CASSEDRGMRPQHF. The CDR3 DNA reads as TGTGCCAGCAGTGAAGATAGGGGGATGCGGCCCCAGCATTTT.